The 9 T cell receptor beta chains listed next were all sequenced from one sample in a study of cytomegalovirus exposure and HLA in healthy donors. Amplification used 60 Vbeta primers and 13 Jbeta primers. Measured with immunoSEQ multiplex PCR; TCRdb has only the in-frame clones, and not every one. The repertoire holds some 190,000 clones, around 85% seen once, with about 1.8% in the top ten. Sequences were obtained from PBMCs. Receptors originate from a man aged 18-30 years in good health and CMV-seronegative.

The chain has TRBV6-5 and TRBJ2-7; D unresolved. CDR3 length equals 16 residues. Germline V gene lookup returns CDR1 MNHEY and CDR2 SVGAGI. Trimming cost V 0 bases and J 3 bases, with 15 bases left between them. CDR3 amino acids: CASSYSGHGGFYEQYF. CDR3 bases: TGTGCCAGCAGTTACTCAGGCCACGGCGGTTTCTACGAGCAGTACTTC.

This clone was found once. This chain connects TRBV29-1 to TRBJ2-3; 7 bases map to TRBD1. Per the germline V gene, CDR1 is SQVTM and CDR2 is ANQGSEA. After removal of 7 bases from V and 3 bases from J, the junction contained 10 bases not matched to a gene. The CDR3 covers 14 residues. The CDR3 reads CSASRGQRTDTQYF. CDR3 coding DNA: TGCAGCGCCTCCCGGGGACAGAGAACAGATACGCAGTATTTT.

V usage is TRBV14 and J usage is TRBJ1-1, with 9 bases identical to TRBD1. Germline assignment: CDR1 SGHDN and CDR2 FVKESK. The CDR3 spans 13 residues. J gave up 5 bases and V 6 bases, and 4 bases lay outside the gene matches. The CDR3 here is CASSSTGGTEAFF. The DNA of the CDR3 is TGTGCCAGCAGTTCGACAGGGGGTACTGAAGCTTTCTTT.

Only one count was recorded for this clone. The chain uses TRBV19 and TRBJ2-7; D is undetermined. Between the trimmed V and J ends, which lost 1 base and 5 bases, there was a span of 9 bases. Germline CDR1 and CDR2: LNHDA and SQIVND (reference sequence). The CDR3 covers 13 residues. CDR3 DNA: TGTGCCAGTAGTATAGCAGCAGGCCACGAGCAGTACTTC. Protein sequence: CASSIAAGHEQYF. The full variable domain, its missing parts supplied by reference TRBV19 and TRBJ2-7, is DGGITQSPKYLFRKEGQNVTLSCEQNLNHDAMYWYRQDPGQGLRLIYYSQIVNDFQKGDIAEGYSVSREKKESFPLTVTSAQKNPTAFYLCASSIAAGHEQYFGPGTRLTVT.

The chain recombines TRBV28 with TRBJ2-7, with TRBD2 identical over 10 bases. The CDR3 is made up of 13 amino acids. Per germline, CDR1 MDHEN and CDR2 SYDVKM. With 6 bases clipped from V and 5 bases from J, the junction kept 4 bases outside the gene matches. The CDR3 region is CASRLAGVHEQYF. The CDR3 coding sequence is TGTGCCAGCAGGCTAGCGGGAGTACACGAGCAGTACTTC. Full variable domain (rest looked up from reference TRBV28 and TRBJ2-7): DVKVTQSSRYLVKRTGEKVFLECVQDMDHENMFWYRQDPGLGLRLIYFSYDVKMKEKGDIPEGYSVSREKKERFSLILESASTNQTSMYLCASRLAGVHEQYFGPGTRLTVT.

V is TRBV9 and J is TRBJ2-3; TRBD2 agrees at 9 bases. Germline V lookup: CDR1 SGDLS, CDR2 YYNGEE. This CDR3 region has 17 residues. V trimming: 0 bases; J trimming: 4 bases; junction bases outside the gene matches: 9. CDR3 in amino acids: CASSVAIKRGAADTQYF. The CDR3 bases are TGTGCCAGCAGCGTAGCTATCAAGCGGGGGGCCGCAGATACGCAGTATTTT.

This chain links TRBV21-1 with TRBJ1-6; the table's D call, TRBD1, was not checked against the DNA. TRBV21-1 is designated a pseudogene. This CDR3 comprises 15 residues. The CDR3 reads CASTPSGTGGSPLHF. CDR3 nucleotide sequence: TGTGCCAGCACCCCCTCCGGGACAGGGGGTTCACCCCTCCACTTT.

Details on this clone: At one of its ends the junction is not consistent with the germline gene, which may arise from a read error. The V and J genes are TRBV11-3 and TRBJ2-1; 7 bases line up with TRBD2. The V gene's germline CDR1 is SGHNT and CDR2 YENEEA. This CDR3 has 16 amino acids. The CDR3 loop is CASSQISSGPYNEQLF. The CDR3 region has the DNA TGTGCCAGCAGCCAGATTTCTAGCGGCCCTTACAATGAGCAGCTCTTC. The variable domain in full, completed from reference TRBV11-3 and TRBJ2-1, reads EAGVVQSPRYKIIEKKQPVAFWCNPISGHNTLYWYLQNLGQGPELLIRYENEEAVDDSQLPKDRFSAERLKGVDSTLKIQPAELGDSAVYLCASSQISSGPYNEQLFGPGTRLTVL.

The chain recombines TRBV7-9 with TRBJ2-7; 8 bases fit TRBD2. This CDR3 has 14 residues. Germline V CDR1 and CDR2: SEHNR, FQNEAQ (reference sequence). With V trimmed by 5 bases and J by 4 bases, 7 bases remained unmatched. CDR3 coding DNA: TGTGCCAGCAGCCGATCGGGAGGGTGGTACGAGCAGTACTTC. It specifies CASSRSGGWYEQYF.